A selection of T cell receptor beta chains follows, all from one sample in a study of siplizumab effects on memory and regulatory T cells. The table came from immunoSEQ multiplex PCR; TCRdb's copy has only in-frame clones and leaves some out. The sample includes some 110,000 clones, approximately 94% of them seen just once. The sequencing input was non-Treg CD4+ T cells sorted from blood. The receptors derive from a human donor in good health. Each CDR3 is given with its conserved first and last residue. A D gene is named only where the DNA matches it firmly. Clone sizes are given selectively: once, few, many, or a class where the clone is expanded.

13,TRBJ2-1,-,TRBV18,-,CASSPGLDNEQFF,TGTGCCAGCTCACCCGGACTTGACAATGAGCAGTTCTTC
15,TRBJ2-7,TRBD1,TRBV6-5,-,CASSYSGQGNYEQYF,TGTGCCAGCAGTTACTCGGGACAGGGGAATTACGAGCAGTACTTC
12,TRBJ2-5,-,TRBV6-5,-,CASSRLKETQYF,TGTGCCAGCAGTCGACTGAAAGAGACCCAGTACTTC
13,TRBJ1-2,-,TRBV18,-,CASSLSGNYGYTF,TGTGCCAGCTCACTCTCCGGGAACTATGGCTACACCTTC
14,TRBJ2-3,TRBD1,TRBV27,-,CASSSWTGGDTQYF,TGTGCCAGCAGTTCCTGGACAGGGGGCGATACGCAGTATTTT
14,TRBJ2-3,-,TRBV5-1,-,CASSRVGLGDTQYF,TGCGCCAGTAGCCGGGTGGGGCTTGGAGATACGCAGTATTTT
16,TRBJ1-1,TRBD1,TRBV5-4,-,CASSQPRGSANTEAFF,TGTGCCAGCAGCCAACCCAGGGGGTCGGCGAACACTGAAGCTTTCTTT
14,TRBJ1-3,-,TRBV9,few,CASSPTGSGNTIYF,TGTGCCAGCAGCCCCACAGGGTCCGGAAACACCATATATTTT
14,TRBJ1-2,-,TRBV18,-,CASSPLEQNYGYTF,TGTGCCAGCTCACCCTTGGAACAGAACTATGGCTACACCTTC
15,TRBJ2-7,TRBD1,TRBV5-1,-,CASSRGQGGLTEQYF,TGCGCCAGCAGCCGAGGACAGGGTGGACTTACCGAGCAGTACTTC
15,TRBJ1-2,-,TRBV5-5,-,CASSLGGGPNYGYTF,TGTGCCAGCAGCTTGGGGGGTGGACCCAACTATGGCTACACCTTC
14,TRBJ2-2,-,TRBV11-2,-,CASSSREGAGELFF,TGTGCCAGCAGCTCCCGTGAGGGGGCCGGGGAGCTGTTTTTT
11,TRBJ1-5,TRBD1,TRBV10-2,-,CATGQGANQHF,TGCGCCACGGGACAGGGGGCTAACCAGCATTTT
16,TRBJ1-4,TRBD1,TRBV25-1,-,CASSEYPDRENEKLFF,TGTGCCAGCAGTGAATACCCGGACAGGGAAAATGAAAAACTGTTTTTT
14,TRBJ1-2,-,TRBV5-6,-,CASSPDPANYGYTF,TGTGCCAGCAGCCCGGATCCAGCTAACTATGGCTACACCTTC
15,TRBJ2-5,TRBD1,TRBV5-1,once,CASSGGTGTGETQYF,TGCGCCAGCAGCGGAGGGACAGGGACCGGAGAGACCCAGTACTTC
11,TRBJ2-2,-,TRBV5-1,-,CASYSTGELFF,TGCGCCAGCTACTCCACCGGGGAGCTGTTTTTT
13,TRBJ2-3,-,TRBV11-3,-,CASSLRTTDTQYF,TGTGCCAGCAGCTTAAGGACCACAGATACGCAGTATTTT
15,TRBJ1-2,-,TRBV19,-,CASSKGRGQNYGYTF,TGTGCCAGTAGTAAGGGTCGTGGGCAGAACTATGGCTACACCTTC
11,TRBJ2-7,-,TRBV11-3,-,CASSLQGEQYF,TGTGCCAGCAGCTTACAGGGGGAGCAGTACTTC
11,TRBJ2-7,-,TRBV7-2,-,CASSFSYEQYF,TGTGCCAGCAGCTTCTCCTACGAGCAGTACTTC
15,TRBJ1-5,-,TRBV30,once,CAWSGRGSSNQPQHF,TGTGCCTGGAGTGGTAGGGGGTCTAGCAATCAGCCCCAGCATTTT
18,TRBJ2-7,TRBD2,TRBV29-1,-,CSVGNLAVLAGDLGEQYF,TGCAGCGTTGGTAATTTGGCGGTCCTAGCGGGGGATTTAGGCGAGCAGTACTTC
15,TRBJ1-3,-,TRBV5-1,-,CASSLVTPSGNTIYF,TGCGCCAGCAGCTTGGTTACTCCCTCCGGAAACACCATATATTTT
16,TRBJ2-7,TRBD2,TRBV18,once,CASSPPRGGRFPEQYF,TGTGCCAGCTCACCACCGCGAGGCGGGAGGTTCCCCGAGCAGTACTTC
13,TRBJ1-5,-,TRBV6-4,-,CASSEQGNQPQHF,TGTGCCAGCAGTGAACAGGGTAATCAGCCCCAGCATTTT
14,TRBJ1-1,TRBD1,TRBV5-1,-,CASSLPDRDTEAFF,TGCGCCAGCAGCTTGCCTGACAGGGACACTGAAGCTTTCTTT
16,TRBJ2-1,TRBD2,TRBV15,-,CATSRPGTSGRNEQFF,TGTGCCACCAGCAGACCCGGGACTAGCGGGAGGAATGAGCAGTTCTTC
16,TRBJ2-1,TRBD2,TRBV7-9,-,CASSPRTSGRYNEQFF,TGTGCCAGCAGCCCCCGGACTAGCGGGAGGTACAATGAGCAGTTCTTC
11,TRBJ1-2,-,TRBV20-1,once,CSAIQSGGYTF,TGCAGTGCTATTCAATCGGGCGGCTACACCTTC
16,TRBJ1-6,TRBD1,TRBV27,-,CASSSQGTATNSPLHF,TGTGCCAGCAGTTCACAGGGGACAGCAACGAATTCACCCCTCCACTTT
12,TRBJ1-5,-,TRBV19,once,CASRLLSGTQHF,TGTGCCAGTAGGCTCCTAAGCGGGACCCAGCATTTT
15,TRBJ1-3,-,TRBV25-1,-,CASSPAGFNGNTIYF,TGTGCCAGCAGTCCGGCAGGGTTTAACGGAAACACCATATATTTT
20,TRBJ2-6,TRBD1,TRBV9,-,CASSLDRGRSSTSGANVLTF,TGTGCCAGCAGCTTAGACAGGGGGAGGTCCTCAACCTCTGGGGCCAACGTCCTGACTTTC
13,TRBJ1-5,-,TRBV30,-,CAWGASGGQPQHF,TGTGCCTGGGGGGCATCTGGGGGCCAGCCCCAGCATTTT
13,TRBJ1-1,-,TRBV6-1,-,CASIPSKRQEAFF,TGTGCCAGCATCCCCTCGAAGCGTCAGGAAGCTTTCTTT
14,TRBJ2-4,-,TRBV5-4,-,CASSLERAKNIQYF,TGTGCCAGCAGCTTGGAGCGAGCCAAAAACATTCAGTACTTC
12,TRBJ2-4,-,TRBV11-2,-,CARQRSGNIQYF,TGTGCCAGACAGCGATCTGGGAACATTCAGTACTTC
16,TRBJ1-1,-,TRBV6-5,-,CASSYAADVRGTEAFF,TGTGCCAGCAGTTACGCGGCAGACGTTCGCGGTACTGAAGCTTTCTTT
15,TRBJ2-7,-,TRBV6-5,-,CASSYGGSKGSEQYF,TGTGCCAGCAGTTACGGGGGTTCTAAAGGGTCCGAGCAGTACTTC
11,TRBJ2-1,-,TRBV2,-,CASNRQYEQFF,TGTGCCAGCAATCGGCAATATGAGCAGTTCTTC
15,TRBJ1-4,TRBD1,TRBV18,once,CASSPGTGGNEKLFF,TGTGCCAGCTCACCTGGGACAGGGGGTAATGAAAAACTGTTTTTT
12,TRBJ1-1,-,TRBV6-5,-,CATQSPTSEAFF,TGTGCCACCCAATCCCCGACATCTGAAGCTTTCTTT
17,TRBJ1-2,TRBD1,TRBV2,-,CASVPRTGGAGGYGYTF,TGTGCCAGTGTTCCGAGGACAGGGGGCGCAGGGGGGTATGGCTACACCTTC
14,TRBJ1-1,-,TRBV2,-,CASSVGAGDTEAFF,TGTGCCAGCAGTGTTGGGGCGGGGGACACTGAAGCTTTCTTT
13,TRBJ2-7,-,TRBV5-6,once,CASTYRRTYEQYF,TGTGCCAGCACCTACCGCCGGACCTACGAGCAGTACTTC